Following are 3 T cell receptor beta chains from one sample sequenced in a study of cytomegalovirus exposure and HLA in healthy donors (dated 2017 in TCRdb). Library creation used the immunoSEQ multiplex PCR assay. For the multiplex PCR, a mixture combining 60 forward primers for TCR Vbeta segments and 13 reverse primers for TCR Jbeta segments was used. Imported from immuneACCESS, the table was reduced by TCRdb to in-frame sequences with V and J called. These copies leave out some clones; in studies compared against another copy, an unresolved V gene accounts for under half, and the cause of the remainder is not known. A total of approximately 160,000 clones appear in this sample, 75% to 90% of them only once. The top ten constitute approximately 2% of the sample. The sequenced sample consisted of PBMCs. The receptor set was obtained from a woman aged 18 to 35 in good health and CMV-seronegative.

This sequence joins TRBV11-2 and TRBJ2-7, with D perhaps TRBD2 (5 bases). The CDR3 totals 14 residues. V lost 1 base and J 0 bases, leaving 7 bases between the germline ends. In germline, CDR1 is SGHAT, CDR2 FQNNGV. Written as DNA, the CDR3 is TGTGCCAGCAGCTTAGGGGCGGGCTCCTACGAGCAGTACTTC. This codes for CASSLGAGSYEQYF.

The V call is TRBV11-2, the J call TRBJ2-1, with 14 bases matching TRBD2. The ends lost 4 bases at V and 8 bases at J; junction bases unmatched: 7. Germline CDR1 reads SGHAT; CDR2 reads FQNNGV. The CDR3 covers 16 residues. The CDR3 coding sequence is TGTGCCAGCAGCTCGACTAGCGGGAGGGCCCCCCATGAGCAGTTCTTC. It encodes CASSSTSGRAPHEQFF.

The chain links TRBV10-3 to TRBJ2-7, with TRBD2 as a possible D gene (5 bases). The CDR3 totals 14 residues. The V gene lost 5 bases and the J gene lost 0 bases, with 11 bases spanning the gap. Germline CDR1 and CDR2: ENHRY and SYGVKD. CDR3 nucleotide sequence: TGTGCCATCAGTTCTAGCTCCTTCTCCTACGAGCAGTACTTC. It codes for CAISSSSFSYEQYF.